Sequencing of this T cell receptor (beta chain) was carried out in a study of T cells in Graves' hyperthyroidism and ophthalmopathy. Study-level points and caveats: Most thyroid clonotypes expanded above 0.001 were also detected in blood. Ophthalmopathy could be told apart from stable hyperthyroidism with a 13 V-J model. Ophthalmopathy was identified by the model a median around 5.9 months ahead of onset.

The investigators amplified TCR beta CDR3 regions from RNA transcripts. During a first-round RT-PCR of the TCR CDR3, the HTBI primer set was used. In TCRdb, the multiplex PCR reads were re-called with MiXCR into one record per CDR3 protein. The table lists approximately 370,000 distinct CDR3 sequences, under 15% of them singletons. This clonotype was picked up a small number of times. Its antigen is not known. After removal of 3 bases from V and 5 bases from J, the junction contained 28 bases not matched to a gene. Looked up from germline, CDR1 is SNHLY and CDR2 is FYNNEI. CDR3 length: 22 residues. Uncontrolled infection, other autoimmune disease, pregnancy and lactation each barred patients from inclusion.

Sequenced sample: blood. This sequence originates from a woman aged 30 to 39 with Graves' hyperthyroidism. This chain links TRBV2 with TRBJ2-7; 10 bases are a match to TRBD2. The CDR3 DNA reads TGTGCCAGCAGTGACCCCCCACAACGGGCTAGCGGGAGTGTCACACACGGGGACGAGCAGTACTTC. As protein: CASSDPPQRASGSVTHGDEQYF.